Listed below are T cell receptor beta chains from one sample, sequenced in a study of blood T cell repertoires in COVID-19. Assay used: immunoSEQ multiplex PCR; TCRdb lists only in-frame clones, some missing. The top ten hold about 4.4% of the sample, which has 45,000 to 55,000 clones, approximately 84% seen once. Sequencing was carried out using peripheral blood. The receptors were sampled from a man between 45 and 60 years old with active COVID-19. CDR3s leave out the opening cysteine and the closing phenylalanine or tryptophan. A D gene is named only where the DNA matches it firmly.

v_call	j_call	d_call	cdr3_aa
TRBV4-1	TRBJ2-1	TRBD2	ASSFGLAGSYNEQF
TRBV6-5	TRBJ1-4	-	ASSLGGDGTNEKLF
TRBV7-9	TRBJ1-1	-	ASSPSPVGPNTEAF
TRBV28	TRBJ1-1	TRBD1	ASSYAGGTEAF
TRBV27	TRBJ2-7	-	ASRSDRLPYEQY
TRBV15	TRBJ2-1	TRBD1	ATSRALDRVPLDNEQF
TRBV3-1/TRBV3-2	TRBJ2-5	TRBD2	ASSQASSGGALETRY
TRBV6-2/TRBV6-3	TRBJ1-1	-	ASSYSRVTEAF
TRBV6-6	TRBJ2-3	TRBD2	ASSRLLAGGRADTQY
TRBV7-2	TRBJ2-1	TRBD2	ASSLEPGLALSSYNEQF
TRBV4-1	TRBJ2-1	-	ASSQDSGPGNEQF
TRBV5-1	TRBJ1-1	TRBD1	ASSPTDRGNTEAF
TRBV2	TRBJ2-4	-	ASSEGRVKNIQY
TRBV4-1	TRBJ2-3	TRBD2	ASSQVAGGGLSTDTQY
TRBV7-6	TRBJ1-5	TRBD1	ASSLYRGPGSNQPQH
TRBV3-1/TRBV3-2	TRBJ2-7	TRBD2	ASSPWSSGGYHEQY
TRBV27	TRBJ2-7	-	ASSGGPYEQY
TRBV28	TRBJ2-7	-	ASSVYGSSYEQY
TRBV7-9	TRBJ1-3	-	ASSLSQIGNTIY
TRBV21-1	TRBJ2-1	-	ASSKVRQGQPYNEQF
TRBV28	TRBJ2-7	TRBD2	ASNPGGYEQY
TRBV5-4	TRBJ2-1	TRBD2	ASRGLAGGYNEQF
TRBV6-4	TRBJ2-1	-	ASSDKTANEQF
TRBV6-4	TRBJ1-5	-	ASSVEENQPQH
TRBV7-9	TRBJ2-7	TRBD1	ASSPSDRGTGEQY
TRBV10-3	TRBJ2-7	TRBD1	AIRGQGDPY
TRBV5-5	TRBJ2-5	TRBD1	ASSLVTGGRETQY
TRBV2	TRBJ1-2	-	ASSESLLYGYT
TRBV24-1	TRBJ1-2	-	ATRPRGSNYGYT